The TCR beta chain under discussion was sequenced for a study of T cells in Graves' hyperthyroidism and ophthalmopathy. Authors of the study amplified TCR beta CDR3 regions from RNA transcripts. First-round RT-PCR with HTBI primers amplified the TCR CDR3 region. Each CDR3 protein gets one entry after TCRdb re-called the multiplex PCR reads with MiXCR. The data hold 400,000 to 550,000 distinct CDR3 sequences, with about an eighth observed a single time. Trimming left V 1 base short and J 9 bases short, with 7 bases between. This CDR3 region has 12 residues. Per germline, CDR1 LGHDT and CDR2 YNNKEL (reference sequence). Stable disease denoted Graves' hyperthyroidism without ophthalmopathy progression within 18 months. Each patient was aged 18 to 65 and had newly diagnosed hyperthyroidism of under 2 months' duration. Extraction of PBMCs used more than 8.5 ml of fresh peripheral blood. This clonotype came up many times.

The V gene is TRBV3-1, the J gene TRBJ1-5; the D is unclear. The clonotype originates from a woman aged 18-30 years with Graves' hyperthyroidism. The material sequenced was blood. In nucleotides, the CDR3 is TGTGCCAGCAGCCAAGTAGGGAGGCCCCAGCATTTT. Encoded protein: CASSQVGRPQHF.